The next 22 T cell receptor beta chains were all read from a single sample in a study of T-cell reconstitution after alpha-beta-depleted transplantation in children. Construction of the TCRbeta library involved unique molecular identifiers. MiXCR, applied by TCRdb to the PCR reads, yields one record per CDR3 protein. The sample holds under 300,000 distinct CDR3 sequences, approximately 10% seen once. The specimen comprised peripheral blood, sampled 180 days after TCRalphabeta/CD19-depleted stem cell transplant. These receptors were obtained from a male patient aged 2-15 years who had a stem cell transplant for chronic granulomatous disease, so the T cells may come from the graft donor.

The sample holds many counts of this clonotype. DNA for the CDR3: TGTGCCAGCAGCTTACGACAAGTTCAAGAGACCCAGTACTTC. Translated: CASSLRQVQETQYF. V usage is TRBV6-5 and J usage is TRBJ2-5; no clear D. The V and J ends lost 6 bases and 2 bases respectively, with 13 bases between them. Germline V gene data show CDR1 as MNHEY and CDR2 as SVGAGI. The CDR3 length is 14 residues.

Many counts were recorded for this clonotype. The chain joins TRBV7-2 to TRBJ1-1; D call uncertain. Trimming shortened V by 5 bases and J by 6 bases, and 10 bases separated the two germline ends. The germline V gene encodes CDR1 SGHTA and CDR2 FQGNSA. The CDR3 is 12 amino acids. In DNA form, the CDR3 reads TGTGCCAGCAGCCCCTATGTCTCTGAAGCTTTCTTT. Translating it yields CASSPYVSEAFF. Together with reference TRBV7-2 and TRBJ1-1, the CDR3 gives the full variable domain: GAGVSQSPSNKVTEKGKDVELRCDPISGHTALYWYRQSLGQGLEFLIYFQGNSAPDKSGLPSDRFSAERTGGSVSTLTIQRTQQEDSAVYLCASSPYVSEAFFGQGTRLTVV.

This clonotype has a count of ten or more. The chain links TRBV20-1 to TRBJ2-1; possible D gene TRBD2, 6 bases. The CDR3 is made up of 13 amino acids. The V gene's germline CDR1 is DFQATT and CDR2 SNEGSKA (reference sequence). The CDR3 region is CSTLGTAYNEQFF. The CDR3 DNA reads TGCAGCACCCTGGGGACTGCTTACAATGAGCAGTTCTTC.

The sample holds many counts of this clonotype. The J gene is TRBJ2-7, the V gene TRBV15; 8 bases agree with TRBD1. Looked up from germline, CDR1 is LNHNV and CDR2 is YYDKDF (reference sequence). The J segment lost 6 bases and the V segment lost 0 bases, leaving 7 bases of the junction unmatched. This CDR3 is built from 15 residues. The CDR3 loop is CATSRDRQGAGEQYF. The DNA for the CDR3 is TGTGCCACCAGCAGAGATAGGCAGGGGGCAGGCGAGCAGTACTTC.

This clonotype was seen at least ten times. The chain is built from TRBV28 and TRBJ2-2; D is undetermined. This CDR3 comprises 14 residues. Germline loops: CDR1 MDHEN, CDR2 SYDVKM. Trimming shortened V by 4 bases and J by 6 bases, and 12 bases separated the two germline ends. The CDR3 region has the DNA TGTGCCAGCAGTTCACTGAGGACCGCCGGGGAGCTGTTTTTT. Its translation: CASSSLRTAGELFF.

Only a few counts were recorded for this clonotype. The chain joins TRBV7-2 to TRBJ2-4; D not certain. Trimming removed 4 bases from V and 7 bases from J, with 17 bases in between. The CDR3 has 15 residues. CDR1 is SGHTA and CDR2 is FQGNSA in the germline V gene. The CDR3 reads CASSSEIGYGNIQYF. The CDR3, as DNA: TGTGCCAGCAGCTCCGAGATAGGCTATGGGAACATTCAGTACTTC.

Ten or more counts support this clonotype. This chain joins TRBV27 and TRBJ2-1; 8 nucleotides line up with TRBD2. This CDR3 comprises 15 residues. V lost 7 bases to trimming and J lost 0 bases; unmatched junction nucleotides: 5. In germline, CDR1 is MNHEY, CDR2 SMNVEV (reference sequence). The CDR3 spells CASTTGTSSYNEQFF. CDR3 sequence (DNA): TGTGCCAGCACCACCGGGACTAGCTCCTACAATGAGCAGTTCTTC.

Concerning this clonotype itself: A much larger clone differs by one base, so this may be a read error. V and J are TRBV7-9 and TRBJ2-5; D remains ambiguous. In germline, CDR1 is SEHNR, CDR2 FQNEAQ (reference sequence). The CDR3 extends over 13 amino acids. This CDR3 reads CASSPPWEENQYF. The CDR3 bases are TGTGCCAGCAGCCCCCCCTGGGAAGAGAACCAGTACTTC. The entire variable domain, with the rest obtained from reference TRBV7-9 and TRBJ2-5, is as follows: DTGVSQNPRHKITKRGQNVTFRCDPISEHNRLYWYRQTLGQGPEFLTYFQNEAQLEKSRLLSDRFSAERPKGSFSTLEIQRTEQGDSAMYLCASSPPWEENQYFGPGTRLLVL.

This clonotype was seen ten or more times. V gene TRBV15 combines with J gene TRBJ2-7, with D hard to call. The germline CDR1 and CDR2 sequences are LNHNV and YYDKDF (reference sequence). This CDR3 region has 14 residues. Trimming removed 1 base at V and 1 base at J, with 8 bases between. CDR3 sequence reads: CATSRGSGSYEQYF. In DNA, the CDR3 is TGTGCCACCAGCAGAGGATCCGGTTCCTACGAGCAGTACTTC.

This clonotype showed up just a few times. This rearrangement joins TRBV15 to TRBJ2-3; 7 positions match TRBD1. The trim removed 3 bases at V and 3 bases at J, leaving 9 bases unmatched. CDR1 and CDR2 from the germline V gene are LNHNV and YYDKDF (reference sequence). The CDR3 runs to 16 residues. The CDR3 bases are TGTGCCACCAGCAGGGTAGACAGGGTGAAGACAGATACGCAGTATTTT. Its protein product is CATSRVDRVKTDTQYF.

This clonotype was counted ten times or more. The CDR3 sequence: CSAYSGGSTETQYF. CDR3 sequence (DNA): TGCAGTGCCTATAGTGGCGGGAGTACGGAGACCCAGTACTTC. The genes are TRBV20-1 and TRBJ2-5; 7 nucleotides line up with TRBD2. Germline V gene lookup returns CDR1 DFQATT and CDR2 SNEGSKA (reference sequence). The CDR3 is 14 amino acids. The V gene end was trimmed by 6 bases and the J gene end by 5 bases; junction bases not matched to a gene: 12.

A word on this clonotype: A much more abundant neighbour one base away suggests this may be a read error. The rearrangement joins TRBV7-8 to TRBJ2-5; TRBD2 might be the D (5 bases). Germline CDR1 reads SGHVS; CDR2 reads FQNEAQ. This CDR3 has 14 amino acids. The CDR3: CASSFSSSQETQSF. CDR3 DNA: TGTGCCAGCAGCTTCTCTAGCAGCCAAGAGACCCAGTCCTTC.

This clonotype was seen repeatedly, ten times or more. The chain has TRBV20-1 and TRBJ2-3; a weak D match, TRBD2 (6 bases). The V and J ends lost 1 base and 3 bases respectively, with 17 bases between them. Germline lookup yields CDR1 DFQATT and CDR2 SNEGSKA (reference sequence). The CDR3 covers 16 residues. CDR3: CSARGGVAGWTDTQYF. The CDR3, as DNA: TGCAGTGCTAGAGGGGGGGTTGCAGGGTGGACAGATACGCAGTATTTT.

The chain links TRBV6-2 or TRBV6-3 to TRBJ1-5; TRBD1 aligns across 9 bases. CDR1 and CDR2 (germline): MNHEY, SVGEGT. The CDR3 consists of 14 residues. Trimming at V came to 6 bases and at J to 7 bases, leaving 7 bases not matched to a gene. The CDR3 DNA sequence: TGTGCCAGCAGCTCCTGGACAGGGGTGCAGCCCCAGCATTTT. Its protein is CASSSWTGVQPQHF.

This clonotype was seen repeatedly, ten times or more. The rearrangement links TRBV28 to TRBJ2-5; D is possibly TRBD1 (6 bases). Trimming took off 7 bases at V and 5 bases at J, with 17 bases between the two ends. Germline CDR1 reads MDHEN; CDR2 reads SYDVKM. This CDR3 has 14 amino acids. The CDR3 coding sequence is TGTGCCAGCATCCCCACAGGGAGAATGGAGACCCAGTACTTC. It translates to CASIPTGRMETQYF.

This clonotype showed up many times. The V call is TRBV11-3, the J call TRBJ1-3, with a weak D call TRBD1 (5 bases). Trimming pared 3 bases from V and 7 bases from J, leaving 16 bases between. The CDR3 contains 15 residues. Germline CDR1 SGHNT, CDR2 YENEEA. The CDR3 is CASSLGDSPGNTIYF. DNA of the CDR3: TGTGCCAGCAGCTTGGGTGACAGCCCCGGCAACACCATATATTTT.

This clonotype appeared many times. The V gene is TRBV6-5, the J gene TRBJ2-7, with D perhaps TRBD1 or TRBD2 (5 bases each). Trimming pared 0 bases from V and 0 bases from J, leaving 9 bases between. Germline CDR1 is MNHEY and CDR2 is SVGAGI. This CDR3 comprises 15 residues. The CDR3, as DNA: TGTGCCAGCAGTTACTCCGCAGGGAGCTCCTACGAGCAGTACTTC. Translation: CASSYSAGSSYEQYF.

Turning to this clonotype: A much larger clone is a single base away; this may be a read error. J is TRBJ2-1 and V is TRBV7-3, with 7 bases aligning to TRBD2. Germline assignment: CDR1 SGHTA and CDR2 FQGTGA. The CDR3 length is 14 residues. CDR3 sequence: CACSLGGRLNEQFF. In nucleotides, the CDR3 is TGTGCCTGCAGCTTAGGCGGGAGACTAAATGAGCAGTTCTTC.

This clonotype came up many times. The chain uses TRBV11-2 and TRBJ2-1, with a weak D call TRBD1 (6 bases). CDR1 and CDR2 from the germline V gene are SGHAT and FQNNGV. CDR3 length: 15 amino acids. V was clipped by 2 bases and J by 8 bases, with 16 bases between them. The CDR3 region has the DNA TGTGCCAGCAGCTTATCGGGACACGGTTTCGATGAGCAGTTCTTC. Residues: CASSLSGHGFDEQFF.

The table lists this clonotype with a count of one. This may be a read error, as it is one base from a much larger clone. The CDR3 spells CSTSRGRLYEQYF. CDR3 bases: TGTTCCACCAGCAGAGGGAGGCTATACGAGCAGTACTTC. The J gene is TRBJ2-7, the V gene TRBV15, with a weak D call TRBD2 (6 bases). Germline V CDR1 and CDR2: LNHNV, YYDKDF (reference sequence). This CDR3 has 13 amino acids.

This clonotype was counted ten times or more. J is TRBJ2-3 and V is TRBV20-1; 8 nucleotides agree with TRBD2. The germline gives CDR1 DFQATT, CDR2 SNEGSKA (reference sequence). This CDR3 spans 16 amino acids. Germline trimming cut 0 bases from V and 1 base from J; bases unmatched to any gene: 6. CDR3 in amino acids: CSAREPRGGRTDTQYF. CDR3 nucleotide sequence: TGCAGTGCTAGAGAACCTCGCGGGGGGCGCACAGATACGCAGTATTTT.

This chain connects TRBV7-7 to TRBJ2-1; the match to TRBD2 covers 9 bases. This CDR3 comprises 15 residues. The J segment lost 4 bases and the V segment lost 8 bases, leaving 9 bases of the junction unmatched. Per the germline V gene, CDR1 is SSHAT and CDR2 is FNYEAQ (reference sequence). The CDR3 nucleotides read TGTGCCAGCGACCATTCGGGACTAGCTTACAATGAGCAGTTCTTC. It codes for CASDHSGLAYNEQFF.